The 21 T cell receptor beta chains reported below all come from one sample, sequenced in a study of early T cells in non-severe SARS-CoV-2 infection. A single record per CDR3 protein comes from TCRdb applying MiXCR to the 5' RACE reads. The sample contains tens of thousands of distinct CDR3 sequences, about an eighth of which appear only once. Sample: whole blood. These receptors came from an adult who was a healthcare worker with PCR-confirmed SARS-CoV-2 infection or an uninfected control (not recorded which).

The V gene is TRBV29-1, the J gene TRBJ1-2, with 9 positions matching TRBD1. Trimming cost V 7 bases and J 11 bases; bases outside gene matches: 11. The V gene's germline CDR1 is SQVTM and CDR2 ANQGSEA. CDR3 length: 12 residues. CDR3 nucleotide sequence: TGCAGCGCTGACCTTAACAGGGGGCCATACACCTTC. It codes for CSADLNRGPYTF.

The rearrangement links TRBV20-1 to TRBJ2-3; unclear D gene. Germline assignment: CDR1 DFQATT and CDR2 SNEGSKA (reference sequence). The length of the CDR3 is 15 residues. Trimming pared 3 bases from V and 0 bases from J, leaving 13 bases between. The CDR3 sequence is CSASLRLGSTDTQYF. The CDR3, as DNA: TGCAGTGCTAGCCTGAGACTGGGAAGCACAGATACGCAGTATTTT.

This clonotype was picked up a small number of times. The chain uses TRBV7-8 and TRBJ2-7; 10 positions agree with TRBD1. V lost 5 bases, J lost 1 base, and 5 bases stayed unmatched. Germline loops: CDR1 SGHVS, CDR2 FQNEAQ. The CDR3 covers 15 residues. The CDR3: CASSPRDRGSYEQYF. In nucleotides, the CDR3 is TGTGCCAGCAGCCCCCGGGACAGGGGATCCTACGAGCAGTACTTC.

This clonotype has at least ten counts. CDR3 sequence (DNA): TGTGCCAGCAGCGGCCGCTTGCGGCCCGAGCAGTACTTC. This encodes CASSGRLRPEQYF. This chain connects TRBV7-9 to TRBJ2-7; D gene unclear. The CDR3 is 13 residues long. Germline V gives CDR1 SEHNR, CDR2 FQNEAQ (reference sequence). The ends were cut back, 5 bases at V and 6 bases at J, with 14 bases in the middle.

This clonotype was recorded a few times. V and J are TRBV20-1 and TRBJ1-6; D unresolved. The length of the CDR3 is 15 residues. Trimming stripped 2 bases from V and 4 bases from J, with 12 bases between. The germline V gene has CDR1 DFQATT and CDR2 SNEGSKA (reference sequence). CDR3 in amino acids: CSARSPGSYNSPLHF. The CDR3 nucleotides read TGCAGTGCTAGATCCCCGGGATCTTATAATTCACCCCTCCACTTT.

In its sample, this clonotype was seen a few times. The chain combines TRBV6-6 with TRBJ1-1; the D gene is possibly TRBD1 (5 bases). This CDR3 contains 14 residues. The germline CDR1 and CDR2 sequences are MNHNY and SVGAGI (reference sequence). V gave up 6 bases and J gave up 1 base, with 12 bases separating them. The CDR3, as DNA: TGTGCCAGCAGCTACGGGGGAGCGAACACTGAAGCTTTCTTT. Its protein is CASSYGGANTEAFF.

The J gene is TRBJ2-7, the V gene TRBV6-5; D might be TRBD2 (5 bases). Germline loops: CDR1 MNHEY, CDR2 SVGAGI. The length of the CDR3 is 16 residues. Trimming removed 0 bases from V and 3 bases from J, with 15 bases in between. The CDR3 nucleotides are TGTGCCAGCAGTTACTCGAGGGCTAGCTTCAGCTACGAGCAGTACTTC. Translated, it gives CASSYSRASFSYEQYF.

The CDR3 protein is CSVGIQGMSDTQYF. The CDR3 nucleotides read TGCAGCGTGGGAATACAGGGGATGTCCGATACGCAGTATTTT. The rearrangement links TRBV29-1 to TRBJ2-3; 7 nucleotides match TRBD1. The CDR3 contains 14 residues. With 6 bases clipped from V and 6 bases from J, the junction kept 12 bases outside the gene matches. Per the germline V gene, CDR1 is SQVTM and CDR2 is ANQGSEA.

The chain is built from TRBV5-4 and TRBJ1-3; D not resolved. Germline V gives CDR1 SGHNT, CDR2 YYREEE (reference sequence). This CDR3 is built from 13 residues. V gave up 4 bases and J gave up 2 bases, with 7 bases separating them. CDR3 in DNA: TGTGCCAGCAGCGTGGACCCTGGAAACACCATATATTTT. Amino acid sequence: CASSVDPGNTIYF.

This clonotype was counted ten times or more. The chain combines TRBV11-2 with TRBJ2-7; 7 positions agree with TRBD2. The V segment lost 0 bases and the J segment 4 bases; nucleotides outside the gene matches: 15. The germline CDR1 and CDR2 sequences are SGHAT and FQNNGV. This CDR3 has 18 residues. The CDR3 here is CASSLDAGSGLRPYEQYF. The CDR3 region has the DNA TGTGCCAGCAGCTTAGATGCGGGTAGCGGGTTGCGACCTTACGAGCAGTACTTC.

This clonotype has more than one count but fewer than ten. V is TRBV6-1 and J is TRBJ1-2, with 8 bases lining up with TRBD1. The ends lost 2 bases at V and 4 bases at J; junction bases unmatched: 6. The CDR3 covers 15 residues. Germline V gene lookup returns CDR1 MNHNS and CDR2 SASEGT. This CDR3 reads CASSEPGGLSYGYTF. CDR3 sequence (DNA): TGTGCCAGCAGTGAACCAGGGGGCTTATCCTATGGCTACACCTTC.

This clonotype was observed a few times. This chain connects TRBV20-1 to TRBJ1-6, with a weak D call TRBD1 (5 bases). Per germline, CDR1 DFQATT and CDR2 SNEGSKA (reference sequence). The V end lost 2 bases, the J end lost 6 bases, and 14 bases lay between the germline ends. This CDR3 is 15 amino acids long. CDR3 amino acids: CSARTTANGNSPLHF. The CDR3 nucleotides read TGCAGTGCTAGAACGACAGCCAACGGTAATTCACCCCTCCACTTT.

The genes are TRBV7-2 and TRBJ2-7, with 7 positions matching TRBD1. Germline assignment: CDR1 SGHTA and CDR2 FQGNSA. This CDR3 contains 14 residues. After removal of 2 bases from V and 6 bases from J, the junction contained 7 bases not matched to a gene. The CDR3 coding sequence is TGTGCCAGCAGCTTAAGGGACAGTTTTGTCGAGCAGTACTTC. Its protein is CASSLRDSFVEQYF.

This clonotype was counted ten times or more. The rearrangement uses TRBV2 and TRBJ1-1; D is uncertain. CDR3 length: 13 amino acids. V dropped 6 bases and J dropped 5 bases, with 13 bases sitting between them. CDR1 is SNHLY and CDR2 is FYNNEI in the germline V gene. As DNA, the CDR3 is TGTGCCAGCAGGCTGACTAAAACAACTGAAGCTTTCTTT. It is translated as CASRLTKTTEAFF.

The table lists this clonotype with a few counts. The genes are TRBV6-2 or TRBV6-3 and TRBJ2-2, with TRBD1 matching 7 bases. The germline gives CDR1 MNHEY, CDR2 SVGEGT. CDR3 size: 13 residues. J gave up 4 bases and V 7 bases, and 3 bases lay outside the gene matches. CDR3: CASTYRGTGELFF. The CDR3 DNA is TGTGCCAGCACGTACAGGGGCACCGGGGAGCTGTTTTTT.

In DNA form, the CDR3 reads TGCGCCAGCAGTAGAGCGGGGGGGCCTCGGACCGGGGAGCTGTTTTTT. Translated, it gives CASSRAGGPRTGELFF. This sequence joins TRBV10-2 and TRBJ2-2; TRBD2 matches 10 bases. CDR3 length equals 16 residues. With V trimmed by 5 bases and J by 5 bases, 8 bases remained unmatched. The germline gives CDR1 WSHSY, CDR2 SAAADI.

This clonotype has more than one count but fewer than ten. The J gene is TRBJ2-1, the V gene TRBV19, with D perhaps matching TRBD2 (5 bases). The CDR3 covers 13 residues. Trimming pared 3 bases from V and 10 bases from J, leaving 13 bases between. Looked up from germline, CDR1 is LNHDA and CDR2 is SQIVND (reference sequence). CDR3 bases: TGTGCCAGTAGTATTGGGCGAGGGTGGGAGCAGTTCTTC. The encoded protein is CASSIGRGWEQFF.

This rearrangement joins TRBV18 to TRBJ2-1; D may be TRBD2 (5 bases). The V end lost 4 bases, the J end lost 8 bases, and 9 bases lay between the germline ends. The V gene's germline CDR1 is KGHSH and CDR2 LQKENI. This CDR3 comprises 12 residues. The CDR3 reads CASSLLEDEQFF. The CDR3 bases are TGTGCCAGCTCACTTTTGGAGGATGAGCAGTTCTTC.

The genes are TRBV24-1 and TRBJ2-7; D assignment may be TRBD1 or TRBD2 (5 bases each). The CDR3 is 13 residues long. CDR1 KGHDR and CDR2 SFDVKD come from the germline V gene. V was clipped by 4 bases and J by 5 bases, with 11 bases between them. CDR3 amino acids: CATSDNWGNEQYF. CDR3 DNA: TGTGCCACCAGTGACAATTGGGGGAACGAGCAGTACTTC.

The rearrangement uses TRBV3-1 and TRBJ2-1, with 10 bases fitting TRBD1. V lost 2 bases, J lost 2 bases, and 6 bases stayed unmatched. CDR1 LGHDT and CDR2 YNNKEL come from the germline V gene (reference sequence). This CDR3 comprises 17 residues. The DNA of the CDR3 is TGTGCCAGCAGCCAACCGGACAGGGGGAGTCCCTACAATGAGCAGTTCTTC. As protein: CASSQPDRGSPYNEQFF.

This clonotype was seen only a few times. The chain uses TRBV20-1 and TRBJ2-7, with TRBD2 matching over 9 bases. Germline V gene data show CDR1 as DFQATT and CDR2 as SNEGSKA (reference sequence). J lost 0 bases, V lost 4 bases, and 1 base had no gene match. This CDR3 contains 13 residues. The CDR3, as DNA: TGCAGTGCTAAGCGGGGGGCCTCCTACGAGCAGTACTTC. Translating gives CSAKRGASYEQYF.